One sample yielded the 26 T cell receptor beta chains listed below, sequenced in a study of blood T cells in healthy people across ages (dated by TCRdb to between 2014 and 2017). Library creation used 5' RACE. The sequencing machine was an Illumina HiSeq 2500. A second PCR of 7 to 11 cycles was run with a J-beta primer mix and a sample-barcoded 5' primer. The public sequencing data were trimmed at Q25 with fastp and processed into clonotypes with MiXCR by TCRdb, which kept only in-frame beta chains. Records with the same CDR3 protein are collapsed into one entry carrying the most frequent genes and DNA. Present in this sample are approximately 800,000 distinct CDR3 sequences, around 36% of which were seen just once. The ten largest clones add up to 10% to 15% of the sample. The specimen was blood. The receptors were sampled from a man between 18 and 35 years old in good health.

In the case of this clonotype: Given a much more abundant clone one base away, this may be a read error. The genes are TRBV6-5 and TRBJ2-7, with 7 bases identical to TRBD1. The CDR3 runs 17 residues. Germline V CDR1 and CDR2: MNHEY, SVGAGI. With 2 bases clipped from V and 10 bases from J, the junction kept 20 bases outside the gene matches. CDR3 nucleotides: TGTGCCAGCAGTTACCAATATGACAGGGCCAGTCAAGAGATCCAGTACTTC. It yields the protein CASSYQYDRASQEIQYF.

This chain uses TRBV11-3 with TRBJ2-5; 9 bases match TRBD1. The CDR3 loop spans 14 amino acids. Germline V gene lookup returns CDR1 SGHNT and CDR2 YENEEA. The V gene end was trimmed by 5 bases and the J gene end by 2 bases; junction bases not matched to a gene: 3. Here the CDR3 DNA reads TGTGCCAGCAGCACCGGGACAGGGCAAGAGACCCAGTACTTC. Translation gives CASSTGTGQETQYF.

V is TRBV6-5 and J is TRBJ2-3; a possible D gene is TRBD2 (5 bases). V lost 0 bases and J lost 6, with 13 bases in between. Germline-derived CDR1 and CDR2 are MNHEY and SVGAGI. The CDR3 is 15 residues long. DNA for the CDR3: TGTGCCAGCAGTTACTCGGACGGGGTTTGGGATACGCAGTATTTT. Translated: CASSYSDGVWDTQYF.

Worth noting for this clonotype: A much larger clonotype is one base distant, so this may be a read error. The V call is TRBV27, the J call TRBJ2-3; the D call may be TRBD1 or TRBD2 (5 bases each). The CDR3 contains 13 residues. Germline lookup yields CDR1 MNHEY and CDR2 SMNVEV (reference sequence). The CDR3 nucleotides read TGTGCCGGCAGCTGGGACAGCACAGATACGCAGTATTTT. Its translation: CAGSWDSTDTQYF.

A few counts support this clonotype. The chain joins TRBV15 to TRBJ2-1; no clear D. This CDR3 is 14 amino acids long. Germline V lookup: CDR1 LNHNV, CDR2 YYDKDF (reference sequence). The germline V and J ends were trimmed by 0 bases and 1 base, with 4 bases remaining between them. This CDR3 reads CATSRELSYNEQFF. The CDR3 DNA sequence: TGTGCCACCAGCAGAGAGCTATCCTACAATGAGCAGTTCTTC.

This sequence joins TRBV10-3 and TRBJ1-1, with a possible D match to TRBD1 (5 bases). This CDR3 region has 14 residues. Trimming removed 6 bases at V and 1 base at J, with 12 bases between. Germline CDR1 ENHRY, CDR2 SYGVKD. The CDR3 here is CAIRAGTENTEAFF. The CDR3 DNA reads TGTGCCATCAGGGCAGGGACGGAGAACACTGAAGCTTTCTTT.

This clonotype has just one count. The gene calls are TRBV6-1 and TRBJ2-3; 8 bases agree with TRBD2. This CDR3 region has 15 residues. J lost 0 bases, V lost 8 bases, and 7 bases had no gene match. Germline CDR1 MNHNS, CDR2 SASEGT. The CDR3 nucleotides read TGTGCCAGCCACAGCGCGGGAGGAAGCACAGATACGCAGTATTTT. The encoded protein is CASHSAGGSTDTQYF.

This clonotype was picked up a small number of times. The chain uses TRBV20-1 and TRBJ1-5, with 8 bases aligning to TRBD1. The CDR3 contains 14 residues. The V and J ends lost 0 bases and 7 bases, in that order; junction bases with no gene match: 5. CDR1 DFQATT and CDR2 SNEGSKA come from the germline V gene (reference sequence). The CDR3 region is CSARDETGGQPQHF. CDR3 nucleotides: TGCAGTGCTAGAGATGAAACAGGGGGACAGCCCCAGCATTTT.

This chain connects TRBV19 to TRBJ2-7, with D unclear. This CDR3 contains 13 residues. Germline values: CDR1 LNHDA, CDR2 SQIVND (reference sequence). V was pared by 1 base and J by 2 bases, with 6 bases between. This CDR3 is CASSIGRPYEQYF. CDR3 DNA: TGTGCCAGTAGTATAGGCAGACCCTACGAGCAGTACTTC.

This clonotype showed up just a few times. The chain combines TRBV4-3 with TRBJ2-5; possibly TRBD2 for D (5 bases). This CDR3 region has 15 residues. The V gene lost 0 bases and the J gene lost 1 base, with 9 bases spanning the gap. Germline V lookup: CDR1 LGHNA, CDR2 YSLEER. The DNA for the CDR3 is TGCGCCAGCAGCCAAGACCAACGGGGCCAAGAGACCCAGTACTTC. It is translated as CASSQDQRGQETQYF.

This clonotype was found a few times. V is TRBV7-3 and J is TRBJ2-7; TRBD2 agrees at 8 bases. The CDR3 has 15 amino acids. Germline CDR1 reads SGHTA; CDR2 reads FQGTGA. J was trimmed by 7 bases and V by 2 bases; bases with no gene match: 10. The CDR3, as DNA: TGTGCCAGCAGCTTAGCGGGGGGCCTCCATCATGAGCAGTACTTC. Translating gives CASSLAGGLHHEQYF.

As regards this clonotype: One end of the junction is discordant with germline, which a read error may explain. V is TRBV4-2 and J is TRBJ1-5; D gene uncertain. In germline, CDR1 is LGHNA, CDR2 YNFKEQ. The CDR3 is 15 residues long. The CDR3 region is CANSQDLVSHQPQHF. CDR3 in DNA: TGTGCCAACAGCCAAGATTTGGTGTCCCATCAGCCCCAGCATTTT.

The chain couples TRBV3-1 to TRBJ1-1, with TRBD1 identical over 10 bases. V was pared by 5 bases and J by 4 bases, with 4 bases of the junction left unmatched. CDR1 is LGHDT and CDR2 is YNNKEL in the germline V gene (reference sequence). CDR3 length: 14 amino acids. This CDR3 reads CASSARQGATEAFF. The CDR3 DNA sequence: TGTGCCAGCAGCGCACGACAGGGGGCCACTGAAGCTTTCTTT.

This clonotype has just a few counts. The chain combines TRBV6-2 or TRBV6-3 with TRBJ1-5; a weak D match, TRBD1 (5 bases). Germline-derived CDR1 and CDR2 are MNHEY and SVGEGT. CDR3 length equals 16 residues. V gave up 2 bases and J gave up 7 bases, with 18 bases separating them. CDR3 in DNA: TGTGCCAGCAGTTACCTGGACAACGTGGTGGGGCAGCCCCAGCATTTT. It specifies CASSYLDNVVGQPQHF.

In its sample, this clonotype was seen a few times. The chain joins TRBV25-1 to TRBJ2-5; D is undetermined. The CDR3 contains 13 residues. V was clipped by 4 bases and J by 5 bases, with 11 bases between them. Germline CDR1 MGHDK, CDR2 SYGVNS. The DNA for the CDR3 is TGTGCCAGCAGTGGGAAGGGAAGGGAGACCCAGTACTTC. Translation gives CASSGKGRETQYF. The variable domain in full, with the rest retrieved from reference TRBV25-1 and TRBJ2-5, is EADIYQTPRYLVIGTGKKITLECSQTMGHDKMYWYQQDPGMELHLIHYSYGVNSTEKGDLSSESTVSRIRTEHFPLTLESARPSHTSQYLCASSGKGRETQYFGPGTRLLVL.

Concerning this clonotype: Given a much more abundant clone one base away, this may be a read error. This sequence joins TRBV12-3 or TRBV12-4 and TRBJ2-5; 8 nucleotides align to TRBD2. TRBJ2-7 explains the end of the DNA better; the J call may be wrong. CDR3 length equals 15 residues. The CDR3 DNA reads as TGTGCCGGCAGTTTAGCGGGGAGGCTCTCCTACGAGCAGTACTTC. Encoded protein: CAGSLAGRLSYEQYF.

This clonotype was seen at least ten times. V is TRBV6-1 and J is TRBJ2-7, with D possibly being TRBD2 (5 bases). Germline V gives CDR1 MNHNS, CDR2 SASEGT. Deletions cut 3 bases from V and 9 bases from J, with 9 bases between. The CDR3 runs 11 residues. The DNA of the CDR3 is TGTGCCAGCAGTGAGTCGGAGGTGCAGTACTTC. Its protein product is CASSESEVQYF.

The rearrangement joins TRBV13 to TRBJ2-4; D unclear. V lost 1 base to trimming and J lost 13 bases, with 11 bases between them. The germline CDR1 and CDR2 sequences are PRHDT and FYEKMQ (reference sequence). The CDR3 has 12 amino acids. In DNA form, the CDR3 reads TGTGCCAGCAGCTTAGTTTCCCACAAGCAGTACTTC. Its protein product is CASSLVSHKQYF.

The chain joins TRBV2 to TRBJ2-2; TRBD1 agrees at 8 bases. The CDR3 runs to 17 residues. Germline CDR1 and CDR2: SNHLY and FYNNEI. The ends lost 6 bases at V and 2 bases at J; junction bases unmatched: 11. The CDR3, as DNA: TGTGCCAGCAGGCAGACAGGGGCCCTCGCAAACACCGGGGAGCTGTTTTTT. Translated, it gives CASRQTGALANTGELFF.

J is TRBJ2-7 and V is TRBV6-1; 9 bases are a match to TRBD1. The germline gives CDR1 MNHNS, CDR2 SASEGT. This CDR3 spans 15 amino acids. The V and J ends lost 1 base and 4 bases, in that order; junction bases with no gene match: 5. The CDR3 bases are TGTGCCAGCAGTGAAGTCATGGACAGGGGATACGAGCAGTACTTC. Amino acids: CASSEVMDRGYEQYF.

The chain is built from TRBV12-3 or TRBV12-4 and TRBJ2-7, with unresolved D. The V gene lost 6 bases and the J gene lost 7 bases, with 19 bases spanning the gap. This CDR3 contains 14 residues. CDR3 sequence (DNA): TGTGCCAGCAGCCGACCGACCGAGTACAATGAGCAGTACTTC. Amino acids: CASSRPTEYNEQYF.

This clonotype was detected a few times. The V call is TRBV6-2 or TRBV6-3, the J call TRBJ2-1, with a tentative D call TRBD1 (6 bases). Germline assignment: CDR1 MNHEY and CDR2 SVGEGT. The ends were cut back, 4 bases at V and 0 bases at J, with 7 bases in the middle. The CDR3 totals 14 residues. Here the CDR3 reads CASSSDSSYNEQFF. CDR3 in DNA: TGTGCCAGCAGTTCGGACAGCTCCTACAATGAGCAGTTCTTC.

The chain employs TRBV27 and TRBJ2-3; no clear D. Between the trimmed V and J ends, which lost 5 bases and 6 bases, there was a span of 12 bases. In germline, CDR1 is MNHEY, CDR2 SMNVEV (reference sequence). This CDR3 spans 13 amino acids. The CDR3 DNA sequence: TGTGCCAGCAGTGTTCAGCATGGGGATACGCAGTATTTT. Protein product: CASSVQHGDTQYF.

This clonotype has only a few counts. The rearrangement joins TRBV7-2 to TRBJ2-3; tentative D call: TRBD2 (6 bases). CDR1 and CDR2 from the germline V gene are SGHTA and FQGNSA. This CDR3 spans 18 amino acids. V was pared by 5 bases and J by 3 bases, with 24 bases between. This chain's CDR3 is CASSRLELRDLPTDTQYF. DNA of the CDR3: TGTGCCAGCAGCCGGTTGGAGTTGCGGGACTTGCCAACAGATACGCAGTATTTT.

There are many counts of this clonotype. The chain uses TRBV25-1 and TRBJ2-4, with 7 bases lining up with TRBD2. This CDR3 contains 14 residues. Germline V CDR1 and CDR2: MGHDK, SYGVNS. V was pared by 6 bases and J by 6 bases, with 8 bases of the junction left unmatched. In DNA, the CDR3 is TGTGCCAGCAGCCGCCGGGAGGAGGGAAACATTCAGTACTTC. Encoded protein: CASSRREEGNIQYF.

This clonotype turned up a few times. This sequence joins TRBV27 and TRBJ2-6; no definite D call. This CDR3 is 13 amino acids long. The V gene lost 8 bases and the J gene lost 0 bases, with 5 bases spanning the gap. The germline V gene encodes CDR1 MNHEY and CDR2 SMNVEV (reference sequence). For the CDR3, the DNA is TGTGCCAGCGGAAACTCTGGGGCCAACGTCCTGACTTTC. It codes for CASGNSGANVLTF.